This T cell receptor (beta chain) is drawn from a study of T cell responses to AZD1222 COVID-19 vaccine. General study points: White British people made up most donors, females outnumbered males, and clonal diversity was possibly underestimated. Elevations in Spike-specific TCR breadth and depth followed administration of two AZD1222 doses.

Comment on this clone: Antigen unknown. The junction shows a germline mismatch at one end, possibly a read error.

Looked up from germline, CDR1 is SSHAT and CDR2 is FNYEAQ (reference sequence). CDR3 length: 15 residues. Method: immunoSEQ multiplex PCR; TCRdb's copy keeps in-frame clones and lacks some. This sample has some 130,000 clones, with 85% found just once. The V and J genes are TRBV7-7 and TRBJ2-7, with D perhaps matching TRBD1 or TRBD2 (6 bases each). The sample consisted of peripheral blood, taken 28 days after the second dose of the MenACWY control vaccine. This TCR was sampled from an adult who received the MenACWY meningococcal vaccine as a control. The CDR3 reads CASSSQWGASYEQYF. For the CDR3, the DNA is TGTGCTAGCAGTTCCCAGTGGGGGGCATCTTACGAGCAGTACTTC.